The 25 T cell receptor beta chains reported below all come from one sample, sequenced in a study of T cell changes during pregnancy in multiple sclerosis. Libraries were prepared by immunoSEQ multiplex PCR; TCRdb keeps only in-frame clonotypes and omits some of them. The data contain 93,000 or so clones, about 91% of them seen just once; the ten biggest clones take up approximately 0.99%. Specimen: peripheral blood, collected before pregnancy. The receptors shown here come from a female donor with multiple sclerosis, enrolled in a pregnancy study.

CDR3 residues: CASSLLNYGYTF. The CDR3 nucleotides read TGTGCCAGCAGCTTACTGAACTATGGCTACACCTTC. The chain is built from TRBV13 and TRBJ1-2, with D unresolved. The CDR3 totals 12 residues. V lost 2 bases to trimming and J lost 2 bases, with 3 bases between them. CDR1 is PRHDT and CDR2 is FYEKMQ in the germline V gene (reference sequence).

The chain has TRBV15 and TRBJ2-7; D not resolved. V shed 0 bases and J shed 2 bases, with 11 bases lying between them. Per germline, CDR1 LNHNV and CDR2 YYDKDF (reference sequence). The CDR3 sequence is 15 residues long. CDR3 sequence reads: CATSRDRSLTYEQYF. In DNA, the CDR3 is TGTGCCACCAGCAGAGATAGGAGTCTAACCTACGAGCAGTACTTC.

The J gene is TRBJ2-3, the V gene TRBV2, with 14 positions matching TRBD2. CDR3 length equals 16 residues. V was clipped by 10 bases and J by 3 bases; unmatched bases: 9. Germline CDR1 and CDR2: SNHLY and FYNNEI. The CDR3: CAITPGLAGDTDTQYF. In DNA, the CDR3 is TGTGCCATTACGCCGGGACTAGCGGGAGATACAGATACGCAGTATTTT. The full variable domain, rest sourced from reference TRBV2 and TRBJ2-3, is EPEVTQTPSHQVTQMGQEVILRCVPISNHLYFYWYRQILGQKVEFLVSFYNNEISEKSEIFDDQFSVERPDGSNFTLKIRSTKLEDSAMYFCAITPGLAGDTDTQYFGPGTRLTVL.

V is TRBV7-2 and J is TRBJ2-1; D might be TRBD1 (5 bases). V was cut by 1 base and J by 7 bases, with 11 bases left in between. Germline CDR1 and CDR2: SGHTA and FQGNSA. This CDR3 is 14 amino acids long. The CDR3 nucleotides are TGTGCCAGCAGCTTAGAAACAGGTGGGAATGAGCAGTTCTTC. Protein sequence: CASSLETGGNEQFF.

The chain has TRBV19 and TRBJ2-1, with a weak D call TRBD1 (6 bases). V lost 3 bases and J lost 2, with 14 bases in between. The CDR3 spans 16 residues. CDR1 LNHDA and CDR2 SQIVND come from the germline V gene (reference sequence). CDR3 amino acids: CASSILGGPTYNEQFF. Here the CDR3 DNA reads TGTGCCAGTAGTATTTTAGGGGGACCCACCTACAATGAGCAGTTCTTC.

This chain uses TRBV6-6 with TRBJ2-5; D possibly corresponds to TRBD2 (5 bases). Trimming shortened V by 2 bases and J by 1 base, and 8 bases separated the two germline ends. This CDR3 has 14 residues. The germline V gene encodes CDR1 MNHNY and CDR2 SVGAGI (reference sequence). CDR3 residues: CASSYTGSQETQYF. CDR3 DNA: TGTGCCAGCAGTTACACGGGGAGCCAAGAGACCCAGTACTTC.

This clone was seen only once. The CDR3 region is CASSVTSIHEQYF. CDR3 sequence (DNA): TGTGCCAGCAGCGTGACTAGCATCCACGAGCAGTACTTC. The chain carries TRBV7-3 and TRBJ2-7; TRBD2 matches 7 bases. CDR1 is SGHTA, CDR2 FQGTGA, per germline. This CDR3 is built from 13 residues. Losses at the gene ends were 5 bases for V and 5 bases for J; bases not matched to a gene: 6. The full variable domain, with the rest looked up from reference TRBV7-3 and TRBJ2-7, is GAGVSQTPSNKVTEKGKYVELRCDPISGHTALYWYRQSLGQGPEFLIYFQGTGAADDSGLPNDRFFAVRPEGSVSTLKIQRTERGDSAVYLCASSVTSIHEQYFGPGTRLTVT.

V is TRBV5-5 and J is TRBJ2-1; 9 bases line up with TRBD1. CDR3 length: 16 amino acids. V dropped 0 bases and J dropped 3; count of bases not matched to a gene: 4. Per the germline V gene, CDR1 is SGHKS and CDR2 is YYEKEE (reference sequence). In DNA form, the CDR3 reads TGTGCCAGCAGCTTGGTGCCGGGACAGGGCTACAATGAGCAGTTCTTC. Amino acid sequence: CASSLVPGQGYNEQFF. Full variable domain (rest looked up from reference TRBV5-5 and TRBJ2-1): DAGVTQSPTHLIKTRGQQVTLRCSPISGHKSVSWYQQVLGQGPQFIFQYYEKEERGRGNFPDRFSARQFPNYSSELNVNALLLGDSALYLCASSLVPGQGYNEQFFGPGTRLTVL.

The rearrangement joins TRBV6-6 to TRBJ1-5, with D unclear. The CDR3 has 14 residues. The germline V and J ends were trimmed by 2 bases and 4 bases, with 9 bases remaining between them. The V gene's germline CDR1 is MNHNY and CDR2 SVGAGI (reference sequence). CDR3 bases: TGTGCCAGCAGTTACCTGGCAGCGAATCAGCCCCAGCATTTT. Protein: CASSYLAANQPQHF.

The chain employs TRBV19 and TRBJ1-3; D perhaps matches TRBD1 (6 bases). This CDR3 comprises 16 residues. V lost 3 bases and J lost 2, with 14 bases in between. The germline CDR1 and CDR2 sequences are LNHDA and SQIVND (reference sequence). Here the CDR3 reads CASSITTGTAGNTIYF. The CDR3 coding sequence is TGTGCCAGTAGTATTACCACAGGGACGGCTGGAAACACCATATATTTT.

V gene TRBV7-3 combines with J gene TRBJ1-1; possibly TRBD1 for D (5 bases). Germline V gene data show CDR1 as SGHTA and CDR2 as FQGTGA. V was shortened by 3 bases and J by 3 bases, with 8 bases between the two germline ends. This CDR3 contains 13 residues. The CDR3 is CASSFDSHTEAFF. The CDR3 bases are TGTGCCAGCAGCTTTGACAGTCACACTGAAGCTTTCTTT.

This chain links TRBV7-7 with TRBJ1-1; D possibly corresponds to TRBD1 (6 bases). The V gene lost 5 bases and the J gene lost 12 bases, with 13 bases spanning the gap. The germline gives CDR1 SSHAT, CDR2 FNYEAQ (reference sequence). This CDR3 spans 11 amino acids. The CDR3 DNA sequence: TGTGCCAGCAGCCACAGGGTTGGGACTTTCTTT. Translating it yields CASSHRVGTFF.

This clone was seen once. The genes are TRBV25-1 and TRBJ2-7; 7 nucleotides agree with TRBD1. The CDR3 covers 15 residues. Germline V gene data show CDR1 as MGHDK and CDR2 as SYGVNS. The V and J ends lost 5 bases and 4 bases, in that order; junction bases with no gene match: 11. The CDR3 is CASSPREGARYEQYF. In DNA, the CDR3 is TGTGCCAGCAGTCCTCGAGAGGGGGCGCGATACGAGCAGTACTTC.

This clone was detected a few times. The genes are TRBV6-5 and TRBJ2-7; 10 nucleotides line up with TRBD2. The CDR3 runs to 14 residues. Trimming took 8 bases from V and 0 from J; bases not matched to a gene: 4. Germline V gene data show CDR1 as MNHEY and CDR2 as SVGAGI. CDR3 amino acids: CASRLAGASYEQYF. In DNA form, the CDR3 reads TGTGCCAGCCGTCTAGCGGGAGCCTCCTACGAGCAGTACTTC.

The chain links TRBV10-3 to TRBJ2-7; D gene ambiguous. CDR3 size: 12 residues. The ends were cut back, 2 bases at V and 9 bases at J, with 11 bases in the middle. The germline CDR1 and CDR2 sequences are ENHRY and SYGVKD. The CDR3: CAISETSRRQYF. In DNA form, the CDR3 reads TGTGCCATCAGTGAGACGTCTAGGAGGCAGTACTTC.

The chain links TRBV29-1 to TRBJ2-7, with D possibly being TRBD1 (6 bases). This CDR3 spans 14 amino acids. Germline-derived CDR1 and CDR2 are SQVTM and ANQGSEA. The V end was cut by 1 base, the J end by 6 bases, with 16 bases between. This CDR3 reads CSVEVGRGFGEQYF. The CDR3 bases are TGCAGCGTTGAAGTTGGCAGGGGTTTTGGCGAGCAGTACTTC.

The chain links TRBV18 to TRBJ1-1, with D possibly matching TRBD1 (5 bases). V lost 3 bases and J lost 1, with 15 bases in between. The CDR3 consists of 16 residues. The germline V gene has CDR1 KGHSH and CDR2 LQKENI. CDR3 loop: CASSPTGPGWNTEAFF. The CDR3 DNA sequence: TGTGCCAGCTCACCCACAGGACCTGGATGGAACACTGAAGCTTTCTTT.

This chain links TRBV30 with TRBJ1-3; possibly TRBD1 for D (6 bases). Germline loops: CDR1 GTSNPN, CDR2 SVGIG (reference sequence). This CDR3 contains 15 residues. V lost 7 bases and J lost 0, with 16 bases in between. CDR3 nucleotide sequence: TGTGCCTTGTACAGGGCCACCACCTCTGGAAACACCATATATTTT. It is translated as CALYRATTSGNTIYF.

This clone is a singleton in its sample. The rearrangement uses TRBV19 and TRBJ2-7; tentative D call: TRBD2 (7 bases). The CDR3 has 14 residues. Germline V CDR1 and CDR2: LNHDA, SQIVND (reference sequence). With 1 base removed from V and 2 bases from J, the gap between germline ends came to 9 bases. In nucleotides, the CDR3 is TGTGCCAGTAGTATAGTCGGGGGGCCCTACGAGCAGTACTTC. Its protein product is CASSIVGGPYEQYF.

The genes are TRBV4-1 and TRBJ2-5, with D perhaps matching TRBD1 (5 bases). CDR1 MGHRA and CDR2 YSYEKL come from the germline V gene. V lost 3 bases to trimming and J lost 1 base, with 18 bases between them. The CDR3 length is 17 residues. This CDR3 reads CASSQTPGRAFQETQYF. CDR3 coding DNA: TGCGCCAGCAGCCAGACCCCGGGCAGGGCTTTCCAAGAGACCCAGTACTTC.

This clone showed up just once. J is TRBJ2-5 and V is TRBV29-1; D is possibly TRBD2 (6 bases). Trimming left V 7 bases short and J 5 bases short, with 14 bases between. The CDR3 contains 12 residues. Germline lookup yields CDR1 SQVTM and CDR2 ANQGSEA. Here the CDR3 reads CSGMGGVETQYF. CDR3 sequence (DNA): TGCAGCGGGATGGGGGGAGTGGAGACCCAGTACTTC.

The chain links TRBV5-4 to TRBJ2-1; possibly TRBD2 for D (5 bases). The CDR3 has 14 residues. Germline V gene data show CDR1 as SGHNT and CDR2 as YYREEE (reference sequence). The germline V and J ends were trimmed by 3 bases and 2 bases, with 9 bases remaining between them. The CDR3 nucleotides read TGTGCCAGCAGCTACGAGGGCCCCTACAATGAGCAGTTCTTC. This encodes CASSYEGPYNEQFF.

J is TRBJ1-1 and V is TRBV11-2, with 8 bases aligning to TRBD1. Germline V gene lookup returns CDR1 SGHAT and CDR2 FQNNGV. The trim removed 5 bases at V and 5 bases at J, leaving 10 bases unmatched. The CDR3 runs 15 residues. The CDR3 here is CASSGLRGRGTEAFF. Written as DNA, the CDR3 is TGTGCCAGCAGCGGGCTCAGGGGGCGAGGGACTGAAGCTTTCTTT.

The genes are TRBV28 and TRBJ1-2; unclear D gene. V was cut by 2 bases and J by 3 bases, with 13 bases left in between. In germline, CDR1 is MDHEN, CDR2 SYDVKM. The CDR3 is made up of 15 amino acids. The CDR3 DNA reads TGTGCCAGCAGTTTAAAGGTCCCGGGGTACTATGGCTACACCTTC. It is translated as CASSLKVPGYYGYTF.

DNA for the CDR3: TGTGCCAGCAGTTGGTCGACTGCCGACTCCTACGAGCAGTACTTC. Its translation is CASSWSTADSYEQYF. The chain employs TRBV6-5 and TRBJ2-7; D not certain. CDR1 and CDR2 from the germline V gene are MNHEY and SVGAGI. Trimming stripped 4 bases from V and 0 bases from J, with 13 bases between. This CDR3 region has 15 residues.